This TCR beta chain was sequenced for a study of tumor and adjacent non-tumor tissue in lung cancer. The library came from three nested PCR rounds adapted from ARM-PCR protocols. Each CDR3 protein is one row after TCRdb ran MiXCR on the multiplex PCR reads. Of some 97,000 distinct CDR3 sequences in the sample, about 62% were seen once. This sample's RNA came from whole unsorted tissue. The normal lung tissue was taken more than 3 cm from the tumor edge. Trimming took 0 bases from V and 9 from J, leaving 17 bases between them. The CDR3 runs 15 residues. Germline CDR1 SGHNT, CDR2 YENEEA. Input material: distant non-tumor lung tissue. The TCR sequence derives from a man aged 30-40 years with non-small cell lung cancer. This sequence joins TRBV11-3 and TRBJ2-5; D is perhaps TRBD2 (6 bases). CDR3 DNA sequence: TGTGCCAGCAGCTTAGAAGCAGGAGGGCAAGGGCCCCAGTACTTC. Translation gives CASSLEAGGQGPQYF.